A selection of T cell receptor beta chains follows, all from one sample in a study of blood T cell repertoires in COVID-19. Repertoires were generated with immunoSEQ multiplex PCR, while TCRdb's copy carries only in-frame clones and drops some. The sample lists some 110,000 clones, about 82% seen once, with around 5% in the top ten. Sequencing used peripheral blood. The receptors were gathered from a human donor in a cohort sampled during active COVID-19. The CDR3 runs from the conserved cysteine through the conserved F or W. A D gene is named only where the DNA matches it firmly. A clone size is listed for some rows: how often the clone was seen (once, few, many), or a class if it is expanded.

v_gene	j_gene	d_gene	abundance	CDR3nt	CDR3aa
TRBV25-1	TRBJ2-7	-	-	TGTGCCAGCAGAACAACGAACGAGCAGTACTTC	CASRTTNEQYF
TRBV19	TRBJ2-7	TRBD2	once	TGTGCCAGTAGTATAGAACTAGCGGTCGACTACGAGCAGTACTTC	CASSIELAVDYEQYF
TRBV7-2	TRBJ2-7	-	few	TGTGCCAGCAGCTTAGCCGGGGTGACCTACGAGCAGTACTTC	CASSLAGVTYEQYF
TRBV7-2	TRBJ2-1	-	-	TGTGCCAGCAGCTTACAGGGTTTTGAGCAGTTCTTC	CASSLQGFEQFF
TRBV6-1	TRBJ2-1	-	-	TGTGCCAGCAGTGAAAGGACTTACAATGAGCAGTTCTTC	CASSERTYNEQFF
TRBV28	TRBJ2-1	-	-	TGTGCCAGCAGTGAGAAAAGGGGGGGGACCTACAATGAGCAGTTCTTC	CASSEKRGGTYNEQFF
TRBV7-2	TRBJ2-2	-	once	TGTGCCAGCAGCTTACGAGCGACGAACACCGGGGAGCTGTTTTTT	CASSLRATNTGELFF
TRBV19	TRBJ2-2	-	-	TGTGCCAGTAGTATAGTCGGAATAGCGAGGTCACGGGAGCTGTTTTTT	CASSIVGIARSRELFF
TRBV7-2	TRBJ1-2	TRBD1	-	TGTGCCAGCAGCTTAGCGCGTAGGGCAGGGGGTGGCTACACCTTC	CASSLARRAGGGYTF
TRBV6-5	TRBJ1-5	-	-	TGTGCCAGTGGGGAGGGGCGACAGCCCCAGCATTTT	CASGEGRQPQHF
TRBV6-6	TRBJ2-7	TRBD2	once	TGTGCCAGCAGTTACGGAATCGGGACTACCTACGAGCAGTACTTC	CASSYGIGTTYEQYF
TRBV13	TRBJ1-6	-	-	TGTGCCAGCAGCTTAGATCAGGGAGGGTCCTATAATTCACCCCTCCACTTT	CASSLDQGGSYNSPLHF
TRBV5-1	TRBJ2-5	-	-	TGCGCCAGCAGCTTTAGTGCAGGAGAGACCCAGTACTTC	CASSFSAGETQYF
TRBV7-9	TRBJ2-2	TRBD2	-	TGTGCCAGCAGCTCACCGACTAGCGGGAGGACTAACACCGGGGAGCTGTTTTTT	CASSSPTSGRTNTGELFF
TRBV13	TRBJ2-6	TRBD2	-	TGTGCCAGCAGCCTGGGACTAGCGGCCTCTGGGGCCAACGTCCTGACTTTC	CASSLGLAASGANVLTF
TRBV30	TRBJ1-2	-	-	TGTGCCTGGAGTGTACATGGTTATGGCTACACCTTC	CAWSVHGYGYTF
TRBV24-1	TRBJ2-3	TRBD1	-	TGTGCCACCAGTGATCGGGACAGGGGGAAAGATACGCAGTATTTT	CATSDRDRGKDTQYF
TRBV2	TRBJ2-6	TRBD1	-	TGTGCCAGCACGAGGGACAGGGGAAATGCTGGGGCCAACGTCCTGACTTTC	CASTRDRGNAGANVLTF
TRBV9	TRBJ2-7	-	-	TGTGCCAGCAGCGCGACCGGCAGGCGTTACGAGCAGTACTTC	CASSATGRRYEQYF
TRBV19	TRBJ2-2	-	few	TGTGCCAGTAGTATAGGGAGGGGAACTTGGACCGGGGAGCTGTTTTTT	CASSIGRGTWTGELFF
TRBV11-2	TRBJ2-5	-	-	TGTGCCAGCAGAAGTACTAGCAGCGGGGAGACCCAGTACTTC	CASRSTSSGETQYF
TRBV21-1	TRBJ2-5	-	-	TGTGCCAGCAGCGCCGCCCAGTGTCCAGCGGAGACCCAGTACTTC	CASSAAQCPAETQYF
TRBV7-9	TRBJ2-1	TRBD1	-	TGTGCCAGCAGTGGACAGGCTAATGAGCAGTTCTTC	CASSGQANEQFF
TRBV30	TRBJ2-1	-	few	TGTGCCTGGAGTAGGGACTCGCAGGGTGAGCAGTTCTTC	CAWSRDSQGEQFF
TRBV19	TRBJ2-1	-	-	TGTGCCAGTAGTACCCGAATAGCGTCAACCTACAATGAGCAGTTCTTC	CASSTRIASTYNEQFF
TRBV13	TRBJ2-1	TRBD2	-	TGTGCCAGCAGCTGGGGACTAGCGGGAGTACCCTACAATGAGCAGTTCTTC	CASSWGLAGVPYNEQFF
TRBV29-1	TRBJ2-1	-	-	TGCAGCGTTGATTTACAGGGCAACAATGAGCAGTTCTTC	CSVDLQGNNEQFF
TRBV19	TRBJ2-3	-	-	TGTGCCAGTAGTATAGGCGCGAACCGGGGTTCAGATACGCAGTATTTT	CASSIGANRGSDTQYF
TRBV27	TRBJ2-7	TRBD1	-	TGTGCCAGCAGTACGAGGGACAGCAAACTTGTTTACGAGCAGTACTTC	CASSTRDSKLVYEQYF
TRBV19	TRBJ2-7	TRBD2	-	TGTGCCAGTAGTATGGGGCTAGCGGGTGAAACCTTTTCCTACGAGCAGTACTTC	CASSMGLAGETFSYEQYF
TRBV6-5	TRBJ2-3	TRBD2	-	TGTGCCAGCAGGGTGAGCGGGAGGGCCGGGGGTACGCAGTATTTT	CASRVSGRAGGTQYF
TRBV2	TRBJ1-2	-	-	TGTGCCAGCCTAAACAGGGTCAACTATGGCTACACCTTC	CASLNRVNYGYTF
TRBV9	TRBJ2-1	TRBD2	-	TGTGCCAGCAGCATTAGACTAGCGGGAGTTCTTGATGAGCAGTTCTTC	CASSIRLAGVLDEQFF
TRBV19	TRBJ2-7	TRBD2	-	TGTGCCAGTAACCCGACTAGCGCGAGGGGAAGCTCCTACGAGCAGTACTTC	CASNPTSARGSSYEQYF